Below, 25 T cell receptor beta chains from the same sample are listed, as sequenced in a study of shared clonotypes between healthy human individuals. This table comes from immunoSEQ multiplex PCR, and its TCRdb copy is limited to in-frame clones, with some not included. The table shows 2 million to 2.5 million clones, with approximately 95% occurring only once. Source material: naive CD4+ T cells from PBMCs. Sample subset: CD45RA+ positively selected. The receptors shown here come from a man younger than 30 in good health. Some clones in this sample may be carry-over from other donors' samples.

The chain uses TRBV7-2 and TRBJ1-4; tentatively, D is TRBD1 (6 bases). Trimming removed 5 bases at V and 8 bases at J, with 12 bases between. Germline CDR1 and CDR2: SGHTA and FQGNSA. The CDR3 covers 13 residues. CDR3 in amino acids: CASSKQGGEKLFF. CDR3 sequence (DNA): TGTGCCAGCAGCAAACAGGGCGGGGAAAAACTGTTTTTT.

The chain is built from TRBV2 and TRBJ2-1; 16 nucleotides agree with TRBD2. The CDR3 has 22 residues. Looked up from germline, CDR1 is SNHLY and CDR2 is FYNNEI. With V trimmed by 4 bases and J by 9 bases, 24 bases remained unmatched. This CDR3 is CASSAGTSGRAQRPPDPAEQFF. CDR3 in DNA: TGTGCCAGCAGTGCCGGGACTAGCGGGAGGGCCCAACGTCCGCCGGATCCCGCTGAGCAGTTCTTC.

The rearrangement joins TRBV4-1 to TRBJ1-2; no clear D gene. This CDR3 region has 14 residues. Germline values: CDR1 MGHRA, CDR2 YSYEKL. V lost 1 base, J lost 8 bases, and 14 bases lay in between. The CDR3 sequence: CASSQVNIFRGYTF. CDR3 DNA: TGCGCCAGCAGCCAAGTTAACATTTTTAGAGGCTACACCTTC.

V is TRBV5-4 and J is TRBJ2-7; tentative D call: TRBD2 (5 bases). CDR3 size: 16 residues. The germline gives CDR1 SGHNT, CDR2 YYREEE (reference sequence). Between the trimmed V and J ends, which lost 0 bases and 2 bases, there was a span of 15 bases. CDR3 DNA: TGTGCCAGCAGCTTGGTAGGCGGGTTCCGTACCTACGAGCAGTACTTC. As protein: CASSLVGGFRTYEQYF.

The chain uses TRBV30 and TRBJ2-5; a weak D match, TRBD2 (7 bases). V lost 0 bases and J lost 3, with 23 bases in between. The CDR3 runs 18 residues. Germline V CDR1 and CDR2: GTSNPN, SVGIG (reference sequence). CDR3 DNA: TGTGCCTGGAGTGTAGGCTTGTTGAGGGGGAGGGCCGAAGAGACCCAGTACTTC. Encoded protein: CAWSVGLLRGRAEETQYF.

The chain uses TRBV18 and TRBJ1-4; 7 bases agree with TRBD1. V trimming: 6 bases; J trimming: 2 bases; junction bases outside the gene matches: 9. The CDR3 covers 16 residues. Germline values: CDR1 KGHSH, CDR2 LQKENI. The CDR3 sequence: CASSHTGVATNEKLFF. The CDR3 coding sequence is TGTGCCAGCTCTCACACAGGGGTGGCGACTAATGAAAAACTGTTTTTT.

V usage is TRBV6-1 and J usage is TRBJ2-3, with D unclear. CDR1 MNHNS and CDR2 SASEGT come from the germline V gene. The CDR3 extends over 16 amino acids. V was pared by 1 base and J by 2 bases, with 13 bases between. This CDR3 reads CASSEGVSPSTDTQYF. In nucleotides, the CDR3 is TGTGCCAGCAGTGAAGGGGTGAGCCCTTCCACAGATACGCAGTATTTT.

V usage is TRBV28 and J usage is TRBJ1-5, with 8 bases matching TRBD1. The CDR3 consists of 17 residues. CDR1 and CDR2 (germline): MDHEN, SYDVKM. After removal of 7 bases from V and 5 bases from J, the junction contained 16 bases not matched to a gene. DNA for the CDR3: TGTGCCAGCAACTATTTTCCCGGACAGGGCTTTGATCAGCCCCAGCATTTT. This codes for CASNYFPGQGFDQPQHF.

J is TRBJ1-2 and V is TRBV28; 7 bases map to TRBD1. V lost 3 bases to trimming and J lost 8 bases; unmatched junction nucleotides: 9. Germline assignment: CDR1 MDHEN and CDR2 SYDVKM. This CDR3 is 14 amino acids long. As DNA, the CDR3 is TGTGCCAGCAGTTTCACAGGGGACGCTCGGGGCTACACCTTC. The encoded protein is CASSFTGDARGYTF.

This chain uses TRBV19 with TRBJ2-1, with 9 bases aligning to TRBD2. The CDR3 has 16 amino acids. Germline V gene lookup returns CDR1 LNHDA and CDR2 SQIVND (reference sequence). The trim removed 7 bases at V and 1 base at J, leaving 8 bases unmatched. CDR3 residues: CASTLSGSLSYNEQFF. CDR3 bases: TGTGCCAGTACCCTTAGCGGGAGTCTGTCCTACAATGAGCAGTTCTTC.

V usage is TRBV2 and J usage is TRBJ1-5; D perhaps matches TRBD1 (5 bases). The CDR3 loop spans 16 amino acids. Trimming stripped 0 bases from V and 2 bases from J, with 11 bases between. CDR1 and CDR2 (germline): SNHLY, FYNNEI. As DNA, the CDR3 is TGTGCCAGCAGTGAAGCGAGCGGAGGGGGCAATCAGCCCCAGCATTTT. It yields the protein CASSEASGGGNQPQHF.

V is TRBV11-2 and J is TRBJ2-1; D is uncertain. This CDR3 contains 13 residues. CDR1 is SGHAT and CDR2 is FQNNGV in the germline V gene. V lost 1 base and J 5 bases, leaving 6 bases between the germline ends. This chain's CDR3 is CASSLGTNNEQFF. For the CDR3, the DNA is TGTGCCAGCAGCTTAGGGACCAACAATGAGCAGTTCTTC.

The chain couples TRBV7-2 to TRBJ2-5; possible D gene TRBD1, 6 bases. The germline V gene has CDR1 SGHTA and CDR2 FQGNSA. This CDR3 region has 16 residues. The V end lost 5 bases, the J end lost 1 base, and 17 bases lay between the germline ends. The DNA of the CDR3 is TGTGCCAGCAGCGTAAACCCGGGACATACCCAAGAGACCCAGTACTTC. Amino acid sequence: CASSVNPGHTQETQYF.

In its sample, this clone was seen once. V and J are TRBV10-3 and TRBJ2-7; D not resolved. V shed 4 bases and J shed 2 bases, with 6 bases lying between them. In germline, CDR1 is ENHRY, CDR2 SYGVKD. The length of the CDR3 is 12 residues. The CDR3 sequence: CAISGSPYEQYF. The CDR3 nucleotides read TGTGCCATCAGTGGCAGTCCCTACGAGCAGTACTTC.

Regarding this clone: The sample holds other DNA sequences that translate to the same CDR3. The CDR3 DNA is TGTGCCAGCAGTTGGACTAGCGGGCCCTACAATGAGCAGTTCTTC. This gives the protein CASSWTSGPYNEQFF. This chain joins TRBV28 and TRBJ2-1, with 11 bases that match TRBD2. Trimming took 4 bases from V and 2 from J; bases not matched to a gene: 1. The CDR3 contains 15 residues. Per the germline V gene, CDR1 is MDHEN and CDR2 is SYDVKM.

V gene TRBV7-2 combines with J gene TRBJ2-7; D is undetermined. V shed 5 bases and J shed 0 bases, with 14 bases lying between them. The germline V gene has CDR1 SGHTA and CDR2 FQGNSA. CDR3 length: 15 residues. CDR3: CASSRRLSGSYEQYF. The CDR3 DNA sequence: TGTGCCAGCAGCCGACGGTTGTCGGGCTCCTACGAGCAGTACTTC. Filled out from reference TRBV7-2 and TRBJ2-7, the complete variable domain reads GAGVSQSPSNKVTEKGKDVELRCDPISGHTALYWYRQSLGQGLEFLIYFQGNSAPDKSGLPSDRFSAERTGGSVSTLTIQRTQQEDSAVYLCASSRRLSGSYEQYFGPGTRLTVT.

The V and J genes are TRBV9 and TRBJ2-1, with 10 nucleotides matching TRBD2. Germline CDR1 SGDLS, CDR2 YYNGEE. The V segment lost 3 bases and the J segment 4 bases; nucleotides outside the gene matches: 7. CDR3 length: 16 amino acids. The CDR3 DNA follows: TGTGCCAGCAGCGCAAGGACTAGCGGTTTATACAATGAGCAGTTCTTC. Translation: CASSARTSGLYNEQFF.

The V gene is TRBV18, the J gene TRBJ2-7, with 9 bases aligning to TRBD2. V shed 4 bases and J 4 bases; nucleotides not matched to a gene: 8. The CDR3 length is 15 residues. Germline loops: CDR1 KGHSH, CDR2 LQKENI. The CDR3, as DNA: TGTGCCAGCTCACTAGCGGGACTAGCACGATACGAGCAGTACTTC. This codes for CASSLAGLARYEQYF.

The rearrangement joins TRBV28 to TRBJ1-3; D remains ambiguous. Germline loops: CDR1 MDHEN, CDR2 SYDVKM. V lost 3 bases, J lost 4 bases, and 13 bases lay in between. This CDR3 is 15 amino acids long. The CDR3 nucleotides are TGTGCCAGCAGTTTGGGCCGGAGCAGGGGAAACACCATATATTTT. Protein sequence: CASSLGRSRGNTIYF.

The chain links TRBV7-8 to TRBJ2-2, with no clear D. Germline V gives CDR1 SGHVS, CDR2 FQNEAQ. V was shortened by 1 base and J by 3 bases, with 12 bases between the two germline ends. The CDR3 spans 16 residues. The CDR3 region is CASSLVYGDYTGELFF. The CDR3 bases are TGTGCCAGCAGCTTAGTCTATGGGGATTACACCGGGGAGCTGTTTTTT.

The J gene is TRBJ1-3, the V gene TRBV5-4; D remains ambiguous. Trimming removed 5 bases from V and 7 bases from J, with 16 bases in between. There are 14 residues in the CDR3. Looked up from germline, CDR1 is SGHNT and CDR2 is YYREEE (reference sequence). CDR3 sequence (DNA): TGTGCCAGCAGGGCCGGGAGTCAGGAGAACACCATATATTTT. Its protein product is CASRAGSQENTIYF.

The genes are TRBV6-5 and TRBJ2-7, with TRBD2 as a possible D gene (5 bases). This CDR3 region has 12 residues. Germline CDR1 reads MNHEY; CDR2 reads SVGAGI. V lost 6 bases, J lost 6 bases, and 12 bases lay in between. The DNA of the CDR3 is TGTGCCAGCAGCCCCGGGGATCGCGAGCAGTACTTC. It yields the protein CASSPGDREQYF.

This chain connects TRBV29-1 to TRBJ2-4; maybe TRBD1 (6 bases). Germline CDR1 SQVTM, CDR2 ANQGSEA. V was cut by 6 bases and J by 8 bases, with 17 bases left in between. This CDR3 region has 13 residues. The CDR3 coding sequence is TGCAGCGTAGGTACAGGGAGTGGATACATTCAGTACTTC. Its protein is CSVGTGSGYIQYF. The full variable domain, its missing parts supplied by reference TRBV29-1 and TRBJ2-4, is SAVISQKPSRDICQRGTSLTIQCQVDSQVTMMFWYRQQPGQSLTLIATANQGSEATYESGFVIDKFPISRPNLTFSTLTVSNMSPEDSSIYLCSVGTGSGYIQYFGAGTRLSVL.

The chain couples TRBV20-1 to TRBJ1-1, with no clear D. Germline V gene data show CDR1 as DFQATT and CDR2 as SNEGSKA (reference sequence). The length of the CDR3 is 11 residues. The chain's CDR3 is CRSQAATEAFF. The CDR3 DNA reads as TGCAGGTCTCAGGCGGCCACTGAAGCTTTCTTT.

This chain connects TRBV11-3 to TRBJ1-2; maybe TRBD1 (5 bases). The V end lost 1 base, the J end lost 4 bases, and 16 bases lay between the germline ends. The CDR3 runs 16 residues. Per the germline V gene, CDR1 is SGHNT and CDR2 is YENEEA. The CDR3 DNA follows: TGTGCCAGCAGCTTAGCTCGGGCGACAGCGGGCTATGGCTACACCTTC. The encoded protein is CASSLARATAGYGYTF.